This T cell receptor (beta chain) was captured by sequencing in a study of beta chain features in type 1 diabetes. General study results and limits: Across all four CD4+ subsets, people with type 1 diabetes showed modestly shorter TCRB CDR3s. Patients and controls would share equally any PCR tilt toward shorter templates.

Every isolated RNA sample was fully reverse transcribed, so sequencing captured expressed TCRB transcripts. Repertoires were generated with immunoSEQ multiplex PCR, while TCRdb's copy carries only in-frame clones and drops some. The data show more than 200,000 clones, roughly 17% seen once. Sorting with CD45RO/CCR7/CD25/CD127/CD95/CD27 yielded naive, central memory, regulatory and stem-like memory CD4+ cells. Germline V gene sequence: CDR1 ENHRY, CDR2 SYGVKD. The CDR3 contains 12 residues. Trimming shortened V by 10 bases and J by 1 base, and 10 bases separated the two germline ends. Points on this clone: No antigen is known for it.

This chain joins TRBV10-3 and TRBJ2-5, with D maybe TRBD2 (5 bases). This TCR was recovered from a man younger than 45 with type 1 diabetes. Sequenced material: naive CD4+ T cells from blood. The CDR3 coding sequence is TGTGCCACTGCTAGCAGCCAAGAGACCCAGTACTTC. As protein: CATASSQETQYF.